Below, 14 T cell receptor beta chains from the same sample are listed, as sequenced in a study of STAT5B mutations in CD4+ large granular lymphocyte leukemia. TCRdb keeps only in-frame clones here, not all; method: immunoSEQ multiplex PCR. The sample has about 35,000 clones, roughly 65% seen once. Sequencing was performed on CD4+ T cells from blood buffy coats. These receptors originate from a human donor in good health.

V gene TRBV19 combines with J gene TRBJ1-1; D may be TRBD1 (5 bases). Germline V lookup: CDR1 LNHDA, CDR2 SQIVND (reference sequence). There are 14 residues in the CDR3. The V and J ends lost 3 bases and 5 bases respectively, with 13 bases between them. The CDR3 loop reads CASSMVGTTTEAFF. CDR3 nucleotides: TGTGCCAGTAGTATGGTCGGGACGACAACTGAAGCTTTCTTT. The complete variable domain, with remaining parts taken from reference TRBV19 and TRBJ1-1, reads DGGITQSPKYLFRKEGQNVTLSCEQNLNHDAMYWYRQDPGQGLRLIYYSQIVNDFQKGDIAEGYSVSREKKESFPLTVTSAQKNPTAFYLCASSMVGTTTEAFFGQGTRLTVV.

This chain links TRBV9 with TRBJ1-2, with D uncertain. The CDR3 covers 15 residues. Trimming pared 3 bases from V and 0 bases from J, leaving 12 bases between. CDR1 is SGDLS, CDR2 YYNGEE, per germline. The CDR3 protein is CASSDTLTTNYGYTF. Written as DNA, the CDR3 is TGTGCCAGCAGCGACACGCTCACAACTAACTATGGCTACACCTTC.

This clone was recorded a few times. V is TRBV28 and J is TRBJ1-5; 9 bases are a match to TRBD1. The germline gives CDR1 MDHEN, CDR2 SYDVKM. Trimming removed 6 bases from V and 4 bases from J; junction bases left unmatched: 4. This CDR3 has 14 residues. The CDR3: CASSLTGGNQPQHF. The CDR3 DNA is TGTGCCAGCAGCCTGACAGGGGGAAATCAGCCCCAGCATTTT.

The V call is TRBV7-2, the J call TRBJ1-2; 7 bases are a match to TRBD1. J gave up 2 bases and V 2 bases, and 2 bases lay outside the gene matches. The CDR3 sequence is 14 residues long. Per the germline V gene, CDR1 is SGHTA and CDR2 is FQGNSA. The CDR3 spells CASSLSGGNYGYTF. CDR3 bases: TGTGCCAGCAGCTTATCAGGGGGGAACTATGGCTACACCTTC.

The rearrangement links TRBV14 to TRBJ2-7; D unclear. V lost 5 bases to trimming and J lost 3 bases, with 11 bases between them. The CDR3 consists of 13 residues. Germline CDR1 SGHDN, CDR2 FVKESK. CDR3 DNA: TGTGCCAGCAGCTCCCGTGTTTACTACGAGCAGTACTTC. This sequence encodes CASSSRVYYEQYF.

The chain has TRBV6-1 and TRBJ2-7; 7 bases match TRBD1. CDR1 is MNHNS, CDR2 SASEGT, per germline. The length of the CDR3 is 15 residues. Germline trimming cut 4 bases from V and 4 bases from J; bases unmatched to any gene: 10. The CDR3: CASSGRQGGGYEQYF. In nucleotides, the CDR3 is TGTGCCAGCAGTGGAAGACAGGGCGGTGGGTACGAGCAGTACTTC.

This chain links TRBV7-9 with TRBJ1-1; maybe TRBD1 (5 bases). The CDR3 contains 15 residues. The V gene lost 2 bases and the J gene lost 1 base, with 11 bases spanning the gap. Germline CDR1 and CDR2: SEHNR and FQNEAQ (reference sequence). The CDR3 loop reads CASSLQGGANTEAFF. CDR3 sequence (DNA): TGTGCCAGCAGCTTACAGGGCGGGGCGAACACTGAAGCTTTCTTT.

The genes are TRBV11-2 and TRBJ1-4, with a tentative D call TRBD1 (5 bases). CDR1 SGHAT and CDR2 FQNNGV come from the germline V gene. The CDR3 is made up of 15 amino acids. The V end was cut by 5 bases, the J end by 6 bases, with 16 bases between. The CDR3 DNA is TGTGCCAGCAGCCGACAGACTCTCGTCCATGAAAAACTGTTTTTT. Translation: CASSRQTLVHEKLFF.

CDR3 sequence reads: CASSSFDRDAGELFF. CDR3 nucleotide sequence: TGTGCCAGCAGCTCCTTCGACAGGGATGCCGGGGAGCTGTTTTTT. The chain employs TRBV5-6 and TRBJ2-2, with TRBD1 matching over 7 bases. Looked up from germline, CDR1 is SGHDT and CDR2 is YYEEEE. Trimming cost V 3 bases and J 6 bases; bases outside gene matches: 8. This CDR3 spans 15 amino acids.

The J gene is TRBJ2-3, the V gene TRBV11-1, with no clear D. Between the trimmed V and J ends, which lost 2 bases and 5 bases, there was a span of 8 bases. Germline CDR1 SGHAT, CDR2 FQDESV (reference sequence). This CDR3 contains 13 residues. The CDR3 here is CASSLSPEDTQYF. In nucleotides, the CDR3 is TGTGCCAGCAGCTTATCGCCTGAAGATACGCAGTATTTT.

This CDR3 is CASSKASDGQGLGKETQYF. CDR3 DNA sequence: TGTGCCAGCAGCAAAGCAAGCGACGGACAGGGCTTGGGGAAAGAGACCCAGTACTTC. This chain connects TRBV21-1 to TRBJ2-5; the table assigns TRBD1, which was not confirmed against the DNA. TRBV21-1 is a pseudogene. The CDR3 runs 19 residues.

The rearrangement uses TRBV27 and TRBJ2-3; 7 bases line up with TRBD1. Germline trimming cut 5 bases from V and 3 bases from J; bases unmatched to any gene: 8. Germline CDR1 reads MNHEY; CDR2 reads SMNVEV (reference sequence). This CDR3 is 15 amino acids long. The CDR3 DNA reads TGTGCCAGCAGTAACAGGGGCTGGAGTACAGATACGCAGTATTTT. It translates to CASSNRGWSTDTQYF.

This chain links TRBV18 with TRBJ1-3; D unresolved. Germline loops: CDR1 KGHSH, CDR2 LQKENI. The V and J ends lost 2 bases and 4 bases respectively, with 6 bases between them. This CDR3 has 13 amino acids. CDR3 DNA: TGTGCCAGCTCACCAGAAGTGGGAAACACCATATATTTT. It translates to CASSPEVGNTIYF.

This chain uses TRBV7-7 with TRBJ1-6, with no clear D. V gave up 4 bases and J gave up 0 bases, with 13 bases separating them. The germline CDR1 and CDR2 sequences are SSHAT and FNYEAQ (reference sequence). The CDR3 spans 17 residues. The CDR3: CASSCDPRSSYNSPLHF. DNA for the CDR3: TGTGCCAGCAGCTGTGACCCCCGGAGCTCCTATAATTCACCCCTCCACTTT.